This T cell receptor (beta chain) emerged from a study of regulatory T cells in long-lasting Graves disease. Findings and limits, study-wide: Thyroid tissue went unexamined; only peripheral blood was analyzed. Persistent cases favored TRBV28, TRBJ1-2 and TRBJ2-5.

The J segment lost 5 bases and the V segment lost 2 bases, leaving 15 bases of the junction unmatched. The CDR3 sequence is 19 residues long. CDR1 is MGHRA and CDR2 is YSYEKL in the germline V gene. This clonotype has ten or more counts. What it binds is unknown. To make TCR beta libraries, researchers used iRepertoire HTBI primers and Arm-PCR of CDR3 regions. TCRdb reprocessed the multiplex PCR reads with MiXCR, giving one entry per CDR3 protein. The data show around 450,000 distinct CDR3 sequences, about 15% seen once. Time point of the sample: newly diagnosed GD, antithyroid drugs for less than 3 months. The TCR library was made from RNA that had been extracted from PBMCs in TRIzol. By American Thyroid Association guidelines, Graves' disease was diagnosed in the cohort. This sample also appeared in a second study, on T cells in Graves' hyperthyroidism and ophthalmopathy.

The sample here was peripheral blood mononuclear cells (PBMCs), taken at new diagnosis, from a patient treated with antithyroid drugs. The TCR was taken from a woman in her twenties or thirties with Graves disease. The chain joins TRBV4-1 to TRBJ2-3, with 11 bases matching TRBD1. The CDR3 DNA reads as TGCGCCAGCAGCCAAAGAGATCTCCCGGGACAGGGGGGAATAGATACGCAGTATTTT. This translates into CASSQRDLPGQGGIDTQYF.